Included here is one T cell receptor (beta chain) sequence, with context. What it binds is not known. The gene names here belong to mouse. Sequencing ends 1 residue short of the CDR3 end; the germline J gene provides the rest. Time point reported: mouse harvest day 7 after allogeneic transplant. Tail vein injection delivered 10^7 T-cell-depleted bone marrow cells and 10^6 splenic CD5+ T cells. This sample was included in a study of tissue T cells after allogeneic stem cell transplantation. Clones were read by immunoSEQ multiplex PCR, and TCRdb kept only the in-frame ones, dropping some. The data show 6,000 or so clones, approximately 50% seen once. CDR1 and CDR2 from the germline V gene are LGHDT and YNNKQL (reference sequence). CDR3 length: 14 amino acids. Trimming cost V 4 bases and J 0 bases; bases outside gene matches: 3. Findings and caveats of the study: Few T cell clones were shared across patients, but motif clusters showed tissue-specific shared signatures.

The sequence was obtained from a female BALB/c mouse given C57BL/6 T cells with graft-versus-host disease after an allogeneic hematopoietic cell transplant. The chain employs TRBV4 and TRBJ2-7, with 7 nucleotides matching TRBD2. Material: gut tissue. The CDR3 reads CASSFTGVSYEQYF. Incomplete CDR3 DNA: TGTGCCAGCAGCTTTACTGGGGTCTCCTATGAACAGTAC.